This TCR beta chain was recovered during a study of CD8 T cells in Susac syndrome. Germline-derived CDR1 and CDR2 are MNHEY and SVGAGI. The CDR3 covers 13 residues. With 2 bases removed from V and 4 bases from J, the gap between germline ends came to 9 bases. RNA amounts of roughly 0.45 to 1 ug underwent reverse transcription with random hexamers. TCRdb recomputed calls from the immunoSEQ multiplex PCR reads with MiXCR, one row per CDR3 protein. Of fewer than 350,000 distinct CDR3 sequences detected, 65% to 90% appear once; the ten largest clones hold around 0.21%. The sample comprised CD8+ T cells from PBMCs. The rearrangement uses TRBV6-5 and TRBJ2-7, with D uncertain. This TCR came from a human donor with multiple sclerosis. The DNA for the CDR3 is TGTGCCAGCAGTTACGGTCCTAGATACGAGCAGTACTTC. Protein sequence: CASSYGPRYEQYF.